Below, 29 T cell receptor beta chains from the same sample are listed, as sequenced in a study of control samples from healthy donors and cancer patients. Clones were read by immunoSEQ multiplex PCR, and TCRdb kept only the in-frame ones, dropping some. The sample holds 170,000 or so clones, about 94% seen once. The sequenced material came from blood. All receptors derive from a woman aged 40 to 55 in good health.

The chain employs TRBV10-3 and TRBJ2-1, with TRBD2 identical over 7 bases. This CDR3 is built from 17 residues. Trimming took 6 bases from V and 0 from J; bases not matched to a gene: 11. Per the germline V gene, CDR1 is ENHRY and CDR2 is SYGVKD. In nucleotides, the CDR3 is TGTGCCATCAGCCGCAAGGCGGGAGAGGGCTCCTACAATGAGCAGTTCTTC. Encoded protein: CAISRKAGEGSYNEQFF.

In DNA, the CDR3 is TGTGCCAGCAGCCTCCGGGACCGCGCCAGGGAGACCCAGTACTTC. Its translation is CASSLRDRARETQYF. The V call is TRBV11-2, the J call TRBJ2-5; D might be TRBD1 or TRBD2, each matching 5 bases. V shed 5 bases and J shed 5 bases, with 18 bases lying between them. CDR3 length: 15 residues. CDR1 SGHAT and CDR2 FQNNGV come from the germline V gene. Using reference TRBV11-2 and TRBJ2-5 for the parts outside the CDR3, the full variable domain is EAGVAQSPRYKIIEKRQSVAFWCNPISGHATLYWYQQILGQGPKLLIQFQNNGVVDDSQLPKDRFSAERLKGVDSTLKIQPAKLEDSAVYLCASSLRDRARETQYFGPGTRLLVL.

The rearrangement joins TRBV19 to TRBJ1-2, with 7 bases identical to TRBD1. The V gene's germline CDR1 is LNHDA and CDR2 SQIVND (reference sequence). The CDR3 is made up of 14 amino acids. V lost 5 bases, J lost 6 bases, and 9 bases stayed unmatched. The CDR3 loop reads CASSSQTGTDGYTF. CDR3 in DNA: TGTGCCAGTAGTTCACAGACAGGGACCGATGGCTACACCTTC.

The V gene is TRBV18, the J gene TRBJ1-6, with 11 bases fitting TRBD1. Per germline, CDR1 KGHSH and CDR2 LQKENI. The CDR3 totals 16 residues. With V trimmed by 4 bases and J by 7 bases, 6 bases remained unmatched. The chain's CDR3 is CASSRGDRGDNSPLHF. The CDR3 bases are TGTGCCAGCTCACGGGGGGACAGGGGGGACAATTCACCCCTCCACTTT.

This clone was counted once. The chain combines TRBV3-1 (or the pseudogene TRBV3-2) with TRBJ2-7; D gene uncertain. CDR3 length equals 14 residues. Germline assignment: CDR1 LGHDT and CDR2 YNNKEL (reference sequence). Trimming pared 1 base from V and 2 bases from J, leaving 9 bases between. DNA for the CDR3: TGTGCCAGCAGCCAAGCGCACTTACCCTACGAGCAGTACTTC. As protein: CASSQAHLPYEQYF.

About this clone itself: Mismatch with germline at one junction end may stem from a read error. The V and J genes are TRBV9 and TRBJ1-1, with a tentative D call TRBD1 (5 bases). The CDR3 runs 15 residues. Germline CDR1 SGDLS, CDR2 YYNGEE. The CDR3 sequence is CTSSVVGGMNTEAFF. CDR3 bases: TGTACCAGCAGCGTAGTTGGGGGAATGAACACTGAAGCTTTCTTT.

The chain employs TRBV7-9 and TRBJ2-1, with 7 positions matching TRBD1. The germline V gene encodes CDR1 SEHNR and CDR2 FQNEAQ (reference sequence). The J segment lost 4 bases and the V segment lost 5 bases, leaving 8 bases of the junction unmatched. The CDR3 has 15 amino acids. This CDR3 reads CASSRQGIGYNEQFF. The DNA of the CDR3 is TGTGCCAGCAGCCGACAGGGAATAGGATACAATGAGCAGTTCTTC.

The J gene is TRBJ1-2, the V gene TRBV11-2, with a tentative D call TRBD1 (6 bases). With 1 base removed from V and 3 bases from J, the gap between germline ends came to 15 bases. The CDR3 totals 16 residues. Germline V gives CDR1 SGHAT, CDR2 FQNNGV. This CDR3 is CASSLGTATNHYGYTF. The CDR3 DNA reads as TGTGCCAGCAGCTTAGGGACAGCCACCAATCACTATGGCTACACCTTC.

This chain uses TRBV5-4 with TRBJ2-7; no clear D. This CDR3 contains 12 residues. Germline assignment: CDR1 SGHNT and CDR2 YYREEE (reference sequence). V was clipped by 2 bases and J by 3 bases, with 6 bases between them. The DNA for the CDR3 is TGTGCCAGCAGCTTATGGGGCTACGAGCAGTACTTC. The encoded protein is CASSLWGYEQYF.

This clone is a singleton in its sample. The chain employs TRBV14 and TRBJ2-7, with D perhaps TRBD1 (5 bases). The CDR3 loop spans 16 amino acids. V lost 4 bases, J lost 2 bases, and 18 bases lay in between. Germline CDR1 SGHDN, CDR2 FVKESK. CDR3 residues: CASSPWGRAGTYEQYF. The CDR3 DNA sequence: TGTGCCAGCAGCCCGTGGGGAAGGGCAGGGACCTACGAGCAGTACTTC. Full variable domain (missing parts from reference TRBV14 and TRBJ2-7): EAGVTQFPSHSVIEKGQTVTLRCDPISGHDNLYWYRRVMGKEIKFLLHFVKESKQDESGMPNNRFLAERTGGTYSTLKVQPAELEDSGVYFCASSPWGRAGTYEQYFGPGTRLTVT.

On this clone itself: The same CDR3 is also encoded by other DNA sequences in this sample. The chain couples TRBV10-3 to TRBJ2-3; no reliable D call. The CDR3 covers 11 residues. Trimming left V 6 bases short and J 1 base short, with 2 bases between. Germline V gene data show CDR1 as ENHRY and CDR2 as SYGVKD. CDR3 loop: CAIRGTDTQYF. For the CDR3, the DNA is TGTGCCATCAGAGGCACAGATACGCAGTATTTT.

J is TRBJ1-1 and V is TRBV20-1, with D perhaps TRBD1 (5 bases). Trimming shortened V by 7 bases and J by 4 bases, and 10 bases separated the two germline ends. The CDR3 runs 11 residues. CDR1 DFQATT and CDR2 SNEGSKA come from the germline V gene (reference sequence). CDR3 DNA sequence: TGCAGTGGAGCGCAGGGCACTGAAGCTTTCTTT. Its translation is CSGAQGTEAFF.

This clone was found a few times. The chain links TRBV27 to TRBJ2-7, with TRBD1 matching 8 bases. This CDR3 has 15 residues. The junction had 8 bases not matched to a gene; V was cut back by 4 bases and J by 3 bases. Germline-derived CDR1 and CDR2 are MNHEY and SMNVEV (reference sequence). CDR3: CASSSLGQGGYEQYF. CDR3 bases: TGTGCCAGCAGTTCACTCGGACAGGGAGGCTACGAGCAGTACTTC.

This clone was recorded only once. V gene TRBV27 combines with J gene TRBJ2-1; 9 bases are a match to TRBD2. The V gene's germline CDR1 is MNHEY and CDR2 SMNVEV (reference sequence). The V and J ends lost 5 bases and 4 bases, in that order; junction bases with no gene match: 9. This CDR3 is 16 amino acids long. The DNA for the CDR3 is TGTGCCAGCAGTGAAATCAGCGGGGGGCCATACAATGAGCAGTTCTTC. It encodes CASSEISGGPYNEQFF.

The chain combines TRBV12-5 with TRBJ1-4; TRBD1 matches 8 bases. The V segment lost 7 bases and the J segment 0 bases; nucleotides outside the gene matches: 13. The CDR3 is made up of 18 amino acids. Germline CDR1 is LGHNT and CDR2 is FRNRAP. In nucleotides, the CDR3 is TGTGCTAGTGCTTCGGTAAGGACAGGGACTGCAACTAATGAAAAACTGTTTTTT. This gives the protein CASASVRTGTATNEKLFF.

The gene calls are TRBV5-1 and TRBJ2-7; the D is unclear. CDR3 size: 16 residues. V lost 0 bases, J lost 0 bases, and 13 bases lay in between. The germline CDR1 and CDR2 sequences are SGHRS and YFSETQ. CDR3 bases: TGCGCCAGCAGCTTGGGCGGTTCGAGGACCTCCTACGAGCAGTACTTC. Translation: CASSLGGSRTSYEQYF.

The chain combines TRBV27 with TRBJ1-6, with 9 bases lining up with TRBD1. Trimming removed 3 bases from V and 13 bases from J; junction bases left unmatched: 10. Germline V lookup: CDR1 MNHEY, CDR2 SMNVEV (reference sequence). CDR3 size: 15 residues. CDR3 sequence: CASSLTGQGVRPLHF. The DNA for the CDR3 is TGTGCCAGCAGTTTGACGGGACAGGGAGTGCGGCCCCTCCACTTT.

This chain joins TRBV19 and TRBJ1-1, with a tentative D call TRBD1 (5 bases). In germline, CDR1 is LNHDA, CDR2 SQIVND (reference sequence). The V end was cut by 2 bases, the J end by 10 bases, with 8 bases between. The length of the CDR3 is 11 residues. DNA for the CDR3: TGTGCCAGTAGTATAACAGGTGTAGCTTTCTTT. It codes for CASSITGVAFF.

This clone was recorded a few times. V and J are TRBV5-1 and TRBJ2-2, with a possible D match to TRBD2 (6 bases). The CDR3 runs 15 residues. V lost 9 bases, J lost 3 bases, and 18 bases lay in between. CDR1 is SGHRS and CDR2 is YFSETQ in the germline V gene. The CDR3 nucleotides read TGCGCCACGCATGGAGGGATTATTGACACCGGGGAGCTGTTTTTT. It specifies CATHGGIIDTGELFF.

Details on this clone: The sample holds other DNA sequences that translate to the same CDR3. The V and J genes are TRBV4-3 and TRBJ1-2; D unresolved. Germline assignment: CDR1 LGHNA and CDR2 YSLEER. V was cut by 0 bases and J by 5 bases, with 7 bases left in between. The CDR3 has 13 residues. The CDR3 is CASSQDRHYGYTF. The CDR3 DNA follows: TGCGCCAGCAGCCAAGATCGGCATTATGGCTACACCTTC.

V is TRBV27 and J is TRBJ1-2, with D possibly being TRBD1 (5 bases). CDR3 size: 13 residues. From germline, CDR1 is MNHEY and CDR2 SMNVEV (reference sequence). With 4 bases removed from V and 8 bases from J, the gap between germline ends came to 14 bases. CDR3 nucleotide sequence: TGTGCCAGCAGTTCCCTGCGGGGGGTCGGCTACACCTTC. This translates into CASSSLRGVGYTF.

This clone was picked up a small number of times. The DNA of the CDR3 is TGTGCCAGCAGCTCGCAGGGATACGGCAATTCACCCCTCCACTTT. Protein product: CASSSQGYGNSPLHF. The V and J genes are TRBV5-5 and TRBJ1-6; a weak D match, TRBD1 (5 bases). The CDR3 covers 15 residues. Germline lookup yields CDR1 SGHKS and CDR2 YYEKEE (reference sequence). With 3 bases removed from V and 7 bases from J, the gap between germline ends came to 14 bases. Full variable domain (missing parts from reference TRBV5-5 and TRBJ1-6): DAGVTQSPTHLIKTRGQQVTLRCSPISGHKSVSWYQQVLGQGPQFIFQYYEKEERGRGNFPDRFSARQFPNYSSELNVNALLLGDSALYLCASSSQGYGNSPLHFGNGTRLTVT.

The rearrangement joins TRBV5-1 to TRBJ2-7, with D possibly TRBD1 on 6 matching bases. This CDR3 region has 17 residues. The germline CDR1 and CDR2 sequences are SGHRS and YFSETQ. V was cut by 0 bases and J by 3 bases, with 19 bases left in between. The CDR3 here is CASSLGATGWESYEQYF. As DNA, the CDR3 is TGCGCCAGCAGCTTGGGGGCTACAGGGTGGGAGAGCTACGAGCAGTACTTC.

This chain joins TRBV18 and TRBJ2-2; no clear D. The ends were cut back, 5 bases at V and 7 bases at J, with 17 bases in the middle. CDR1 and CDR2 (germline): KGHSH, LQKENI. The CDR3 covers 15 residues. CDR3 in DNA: TGTGCCAGCTCAAGAACAAACACCTGGGGCGGGGAGCTGTTTTTT. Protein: CASSRTNTWGGELFF.

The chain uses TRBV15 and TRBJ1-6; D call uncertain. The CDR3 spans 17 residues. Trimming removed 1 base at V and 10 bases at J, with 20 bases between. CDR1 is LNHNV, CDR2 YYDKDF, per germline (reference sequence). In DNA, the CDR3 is TGTGCCACCAGCAGAGGCGACCGGGCCCCCGGTGGGTCACCCCTCCACTTT. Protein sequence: CATSRGDRAPGGSPLHF.

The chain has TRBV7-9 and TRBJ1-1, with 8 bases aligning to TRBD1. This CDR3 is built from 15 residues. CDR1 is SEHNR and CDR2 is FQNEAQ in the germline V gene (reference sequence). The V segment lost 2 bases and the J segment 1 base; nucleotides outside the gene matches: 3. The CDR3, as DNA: TGTGCCAGCAGCTTAATTGACAGGGGGAACACTGAAGCTTTCTTT. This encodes CASSLIDRGNTEAFF.

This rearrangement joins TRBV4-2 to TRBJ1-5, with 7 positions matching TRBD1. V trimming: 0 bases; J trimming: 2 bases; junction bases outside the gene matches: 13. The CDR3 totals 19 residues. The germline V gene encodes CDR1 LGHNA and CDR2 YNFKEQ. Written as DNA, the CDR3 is TGTGCCAGCAGCCAAGACGCCGGGACAGTAGATTGGGGCAATCAGCCCCAGCATTTT. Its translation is CASSQDAGTVDWGNQPQHF.

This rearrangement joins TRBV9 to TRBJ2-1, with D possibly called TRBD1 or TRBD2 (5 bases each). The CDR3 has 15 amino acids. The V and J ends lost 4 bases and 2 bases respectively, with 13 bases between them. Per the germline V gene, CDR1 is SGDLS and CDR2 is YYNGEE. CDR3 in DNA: TGTGCCAGCAGCTTGGGGGACCAGGCCTACAATGAGCAGTTCTTC. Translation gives CASSLGDQAYNEQFF.

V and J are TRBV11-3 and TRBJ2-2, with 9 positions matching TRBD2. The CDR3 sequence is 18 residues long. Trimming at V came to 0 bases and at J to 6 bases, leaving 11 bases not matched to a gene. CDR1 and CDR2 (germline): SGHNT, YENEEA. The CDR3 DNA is TGTGCCAGCAGCTTAGAGTCGGGGCTAGCGGGGAAGGCCGGGGAGCTGTTTTTT. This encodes CASSLESGLAGKAGELFF. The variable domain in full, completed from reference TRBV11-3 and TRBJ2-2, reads EAGVVQSPRYKIIEKKQPVAFWCNPISGHNTLYWYLQNLGQGPELLIRYENEEAVDDSQLPKDRFSAERLKGVDSTLKIQPAELGDSAVYLCASSLESGLAGKAGELFFGEGSRLTVL.